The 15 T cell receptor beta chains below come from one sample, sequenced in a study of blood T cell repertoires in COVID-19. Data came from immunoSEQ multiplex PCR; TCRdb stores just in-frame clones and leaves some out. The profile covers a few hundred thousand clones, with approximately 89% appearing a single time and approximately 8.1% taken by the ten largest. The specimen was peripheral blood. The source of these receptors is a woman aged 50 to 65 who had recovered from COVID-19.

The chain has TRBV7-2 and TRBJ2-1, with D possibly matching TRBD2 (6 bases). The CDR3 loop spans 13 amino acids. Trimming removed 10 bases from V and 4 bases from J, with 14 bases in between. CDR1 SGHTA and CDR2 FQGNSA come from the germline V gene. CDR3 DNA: TGTGCCACTCGGAGGGGCTTGTACAATGAGCAGTTCTTC. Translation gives CATRRGLYNEQFF.

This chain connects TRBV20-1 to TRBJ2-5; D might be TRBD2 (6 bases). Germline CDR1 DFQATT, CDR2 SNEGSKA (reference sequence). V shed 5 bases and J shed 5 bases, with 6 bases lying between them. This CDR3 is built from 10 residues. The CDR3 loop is CSAGGETQYF. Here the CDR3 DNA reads TGCAGTGCTGGGGGGGAGACCCAGTACTTC.

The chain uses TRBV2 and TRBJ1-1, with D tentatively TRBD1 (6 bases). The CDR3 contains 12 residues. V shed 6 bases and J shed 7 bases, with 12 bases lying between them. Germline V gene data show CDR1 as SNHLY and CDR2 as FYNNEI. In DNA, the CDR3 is TGTGCCAGCAGGAGGGGGGGAAGTGAAGCTTTCTTT. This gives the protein CASRRGGSEAFF.

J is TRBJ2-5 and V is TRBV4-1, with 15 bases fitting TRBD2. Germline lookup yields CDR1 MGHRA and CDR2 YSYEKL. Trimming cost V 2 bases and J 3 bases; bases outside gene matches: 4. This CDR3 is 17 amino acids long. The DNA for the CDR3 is TGCGCCAGCAGCCAAACCGGGACTAGCGGGGGGAAAGAGACCCAGTACTTC. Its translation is CASSQTGTSGGKETQYF.

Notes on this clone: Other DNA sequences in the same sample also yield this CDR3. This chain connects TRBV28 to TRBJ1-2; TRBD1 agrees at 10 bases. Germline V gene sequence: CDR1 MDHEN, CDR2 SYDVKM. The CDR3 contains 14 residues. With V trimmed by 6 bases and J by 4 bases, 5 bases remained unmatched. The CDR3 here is CASSSGQGVYGYTF. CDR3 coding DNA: TGTGCCAGCAGCTCCGGACAGGGGGTCTATGGCTACACCTTC.

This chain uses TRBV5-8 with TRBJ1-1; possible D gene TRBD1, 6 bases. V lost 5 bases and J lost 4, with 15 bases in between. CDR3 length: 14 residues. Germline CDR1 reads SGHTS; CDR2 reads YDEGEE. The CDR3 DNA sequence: TGTGCCAGCAGTATTGGGGGCTCCGGCACTGAAGCTTTCTTT. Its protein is CASSIGGSGTEAFF.

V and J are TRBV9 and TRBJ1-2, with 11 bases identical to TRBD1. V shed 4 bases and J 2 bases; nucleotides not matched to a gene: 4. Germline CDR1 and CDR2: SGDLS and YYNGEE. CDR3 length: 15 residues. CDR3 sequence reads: CASSPWTGGNYGYTF. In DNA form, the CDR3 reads TGTGCCAGCAGCCCTTGGACAGGGGGCAACTATGGCTACACCTTC.

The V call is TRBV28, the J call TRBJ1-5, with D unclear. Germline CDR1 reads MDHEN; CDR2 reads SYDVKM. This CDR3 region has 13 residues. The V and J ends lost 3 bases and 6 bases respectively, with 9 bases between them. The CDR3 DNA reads TGTGCCAGCAGTTTTTCCCCGGGTCAGCCCCAGCATTTT. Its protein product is CASSFSPGQPQHF.

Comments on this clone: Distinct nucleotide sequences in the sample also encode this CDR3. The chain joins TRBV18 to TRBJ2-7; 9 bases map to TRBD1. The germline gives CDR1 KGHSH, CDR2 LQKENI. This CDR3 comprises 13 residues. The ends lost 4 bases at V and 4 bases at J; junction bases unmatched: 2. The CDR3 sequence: CASSLGQGYEQYF. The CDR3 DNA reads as TGTGCCAGCTCACTGGGACAGGGTTACGAGCAGTACTTC.

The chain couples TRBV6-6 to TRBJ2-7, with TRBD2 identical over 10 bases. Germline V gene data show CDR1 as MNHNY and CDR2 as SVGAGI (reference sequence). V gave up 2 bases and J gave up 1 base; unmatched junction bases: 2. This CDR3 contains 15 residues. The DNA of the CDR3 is TGTGCCAGCAGTTACCTTAGCGGGAGGTCCTACGAGCAGTACTTC. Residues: CASSYLSGRSYEQYF.

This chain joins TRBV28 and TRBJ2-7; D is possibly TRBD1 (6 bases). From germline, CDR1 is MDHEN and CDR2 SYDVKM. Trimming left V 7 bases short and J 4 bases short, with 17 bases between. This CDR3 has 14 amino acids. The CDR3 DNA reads TGTGCCAGCATAACAGGGTTGAGGAGTTACGAGCAGTACTTC. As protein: CASITGLRSYEQYF.

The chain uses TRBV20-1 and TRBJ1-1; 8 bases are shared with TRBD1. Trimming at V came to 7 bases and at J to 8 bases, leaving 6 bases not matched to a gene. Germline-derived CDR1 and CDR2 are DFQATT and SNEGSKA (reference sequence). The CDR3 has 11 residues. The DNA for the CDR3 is TGCAGTGTCTTAGGACAGGGCGAAGCTTTCTTT. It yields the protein CSVLGQGEAFF.

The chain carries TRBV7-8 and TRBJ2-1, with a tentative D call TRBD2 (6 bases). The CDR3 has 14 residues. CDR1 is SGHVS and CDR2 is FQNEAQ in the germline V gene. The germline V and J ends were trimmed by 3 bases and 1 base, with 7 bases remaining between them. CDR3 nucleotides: TGTGCCAGCAGCTTTAGCGGATCCTACAATGAGCAGTTCTTC. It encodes CASSFSGSYNEQFF.

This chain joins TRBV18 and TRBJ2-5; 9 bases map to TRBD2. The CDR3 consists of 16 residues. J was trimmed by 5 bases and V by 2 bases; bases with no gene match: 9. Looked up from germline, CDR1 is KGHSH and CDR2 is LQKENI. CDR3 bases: TGTGCCAGCTCACCAAGTGGCGGGAGGGCCTTCGAGACCCAGTACTTC. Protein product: CASSPSGGRAFETQYF.

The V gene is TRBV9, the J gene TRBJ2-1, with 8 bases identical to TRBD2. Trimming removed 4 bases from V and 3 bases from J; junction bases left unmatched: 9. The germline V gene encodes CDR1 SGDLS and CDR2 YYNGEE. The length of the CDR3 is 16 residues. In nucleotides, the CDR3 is TGTGCCAGCAGCACACAAGCGGGGGCGGTCTACAATGAGCAGTTCTTC. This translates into CASSTQAGAVYNEQFF.